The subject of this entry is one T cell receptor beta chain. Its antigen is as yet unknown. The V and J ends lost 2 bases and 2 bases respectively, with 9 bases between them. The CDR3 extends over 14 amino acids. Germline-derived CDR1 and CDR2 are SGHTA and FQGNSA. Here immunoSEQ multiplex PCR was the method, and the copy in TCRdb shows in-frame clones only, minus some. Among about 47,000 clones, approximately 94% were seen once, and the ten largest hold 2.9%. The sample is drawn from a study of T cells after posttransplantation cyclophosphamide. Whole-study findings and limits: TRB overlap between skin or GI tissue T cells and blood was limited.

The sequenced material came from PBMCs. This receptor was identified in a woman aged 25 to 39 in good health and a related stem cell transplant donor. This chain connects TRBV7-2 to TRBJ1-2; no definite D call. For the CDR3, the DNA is TGTGCCAGCAGCTTATCGAGACAAAACTATGGCTACACCTTC. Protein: CASSLSRQNYGYTF.